Listed below are T cell receptor beta chains from one sample, sequenced in a study of T cell clonotyping in hematopoietic cell transplantation. Only in-frame clones appear in the TCRdb table, and some are missing; sequencing was by immunoSEQ multiplex PCR. The table includes some 5,100 clones, about 80% detected once. The sample was peripheral blood mononuclear cells, taken 30 days after allogeneic stem cell transplant. These receptors all stem from a male patient between 60 and 69 years old who had an allogeneic stem cell transplant from an unrelated donor, so the T cells may come from the graft donor. Some clones in this sample may be carry-over from other donors' samples. Both conserved end residues are part of each CDR3. The D gene is left open where the match is weak. Size tells how often a clone was seen (once, few, many) or the class of an expanded clone, and some rows leave it out.

clone_size	v_call	d_call	j_call	cdr3_nt	cdr3_aa
few	TRBV10-2	NA	TRBJ2-3	TGCGCCAGCAGTGAGGTCGATGATGACACAGATACGCAGTATTTT	CASSEVDDDTDTQYF
NA	TRBV30	TRBD1	TRBJ1-5	TGTGCCTGGAGTGACAGGGGCGATCAGCCCCAGCATTTT	CAWSDRGDQPQHF
NA	TRBV18	NA	TRBJ1-2	TGTGCCAGCTCACCACCGTCGGACCGAGATGGCTACACCTTC	CASSPPSDRDGYTF
NA	TRBV13	NA	TRBJ1-1	TGTGCCAGCAGCTTACTATCAGGGAACACTGAAGCTTTCTTT	CASSLLSGNTEAFF
NA	TRBV7-2	TRBD2	TRBJ2-7	TGTGCCAGCAGCCCTGCGGGCGGGGGATATGGGGAGCAGTACTTC	CASSPAGGGYGEQYF
NA	TRBV14	NA	TRBJ1-2	TGTGCCAGCAGCCCTCAGGACACCTATGGCTACACCTTC	CASSPQDTYGYTF
once	TRBV25-1	NA	TRBJ1-2	TGTGCCAGCAGTGAATTTGGGCAGGGCAGCGGCTACACCTTC	CASSEFGQGSGYTF
few	TRBV5-6	TRBD1	TRBJ1-2	TGTGCCAGCAGCCTGAGGGACAGGGGGAACTATGGCTACACCTTC	CASSLRDRGNYGYTF
NA	TRBV7-9	NA	TRBJ2-5	TGTGCCAGCAGCTTAGAGATGTCAGTCCAAGAGACCCAGTACTTC	CASSLEMSVQETQYF
NA	TRBV10-3	TRBD2	TRBJ2-3	TGTGCCATCAGTCCTCTGCGGGGGGTCCGGTCGGATACGCAGTATTTT	CAISPLRGVRSDTQYF
few	TRBV28	TRBD1	TRBJ1-1	TGTGCCAGCACCTCGGGGGGACAGGGGGGGGGAACTGAAGCTTTCTTT	CASTSGGQGGGTEAFF
NA	TRBV7-2	NA	TRBJ2-7	TGTGCCAGCAGCCCCTACGGGCCCCCCTACGAGCAGTACTTC	CASSPYGPPYEQYF
NA	TRBV11-2	NA	TRBJ1-6	TGTGCCAGCAGCTTAGGACAGAAGGATTCACCCCTCCACTTT	CASSLGQKDSPLHF
NA	TRBV6-1	TRBD1	TRBJ1-2	TGTGCCAGCAGCCGGGACAGGGGGGCTGGCTACACCTTC	CASSRDRGAGYTF
NA	TRBV11-2	NA	TRBJ2-7	TGTGCCAGCAGCTTAGCGGGCAGGCAGTACGAGCAGTACTTC	CASSLAGRQYEQYF
NA	TRBV7-2	NA	TRBJ2-1	TGTGCCAGCAGCTCTACCAGTTACAATGAGCAGTTCTTC	CASSSTSYNEQFF
NA	TRBV7-8	TRBD1	TRBJ1-2	TGTGCCAGCAGCCGAGGTCGGCAGGGGGTAGTCTATGGCTACACCTTC	CASSRGRQGVVYGYTF
NA	TRBV6-1	NA	TRBJ2-3	TGTGCCAGCAGTGGTCTCGCAGATACGCAGTATTTT	CASSGLADTQYF
NA	TRBV5-1	NA	TRBJ1-1	TGCGCCAGCAGCTTTTTGGGGGGTGAGACTGAAGCTTTCTTT	CASSFLGGETEAFF
NA	TRBV5-6	NA	TRBJ1-4	TGTGCCAGCAGCTTGTATGCAGGGGAGGAGGAAAAACTGTTTTTT	CASSLYAGEEEKLFF
few	TRBV19	NA	TRBJ2-5	TGTGCCAGTAGGCCTTGGGACCAAGAGACCCAGTACTTC	CASRPWDQETQYF
NA	TRBV1	NA	TRBJ2-7	TGCACCAGCAGCCTGGGCGAGATGGTAACCTACGAGCAGTACTTC	CTSSLGEMVTYEQYF
NA	TRBV6-5	NA	TRBJ1-3	TGTGCCAGCAGTGTCAATCCGTTCTCTGGAAACACCATATATTTT	CASSVNPFSGNTIYF
NA	TRBV6-6	NA	TRBJ2-7	TGTGCCAGCAGTTATGCCGGGACCTACGAGCAGTACTTC	CASSYAGTYEQYF